This T cell receptor (beta chain) was observed in a study of technical replicates of blood from a few donors. The V and J ends lost 2 bases and 4 bases respectively, with 11 bases between them. The CDR3 is made up of 14 amino acids. The germline V gene encodes CDR1 SEHNR and CDR2 FQNEAQ (reference sequence). Clones were sequenced by immunoSEQ multiplex PCR, and TCRdb holds only the in-frame ones, with some missing. There are some 98,000 clones in the sample; almost 96% occur only once, and less than 0.25% lies in the top ten. The sequencing sample was made of T cells isolated from PBMCs. The genes are TRBV7-9 and TRBJ1-1; no clear D gene. The TCR was taken from a human donor in good health. CDR3 amino acids: CASSLLEGITEAFF. The CDR3 DNA follows: TGTGCCAGCAGCTTACTCGAGGGCATCACTGAAGCTTTCTTT.